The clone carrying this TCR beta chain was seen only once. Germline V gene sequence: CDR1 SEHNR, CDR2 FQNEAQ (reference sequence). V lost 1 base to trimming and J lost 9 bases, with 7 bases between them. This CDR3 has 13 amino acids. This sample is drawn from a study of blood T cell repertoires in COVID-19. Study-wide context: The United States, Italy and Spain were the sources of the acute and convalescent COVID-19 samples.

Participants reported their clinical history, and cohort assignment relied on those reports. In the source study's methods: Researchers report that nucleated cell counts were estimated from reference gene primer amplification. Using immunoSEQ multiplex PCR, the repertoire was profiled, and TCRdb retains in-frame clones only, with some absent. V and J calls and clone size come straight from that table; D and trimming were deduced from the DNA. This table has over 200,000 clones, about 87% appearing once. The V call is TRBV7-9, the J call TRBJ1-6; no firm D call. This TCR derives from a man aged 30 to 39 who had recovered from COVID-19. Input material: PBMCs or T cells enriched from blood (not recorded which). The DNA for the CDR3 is TGTGCCAGCAGCTTAGTAGGGAGTTCACCCCTCCACTTT. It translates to CASSLVGSSPLHF.